The T cell receptor (beta chain) under discussion was sequenced for a study of CD8 T cells in ankylosing spondylitis. With respect to this clonotype: Its antigen is currently unknown.

Study-wide findings and caveats: Characteristic of ankylosing spondylitis blood, it appeared, was a TCR beta motif comprising several highly homologous variants. Disease-linked clones reportedly concentrated significantly in matched ankylosing spondylitis synovial fluid. Earlier authors reported some of these motif variants in reactive arthritis synovial fluid and blood. The authors found the disease-linked clones to be CD8+ and relatively rare in peripheral blood.

Making use of molecular barcodes, quantitative 5'-RACE generated TCR beta libraries. TCRdb re-called the 5' RACE reads through MiXCR, storing one row per CDR3 protein. The top ten hold about 0.49% of the sample, which has about 800,000 distinct CDR3 sequences, 12% seen once. V lost 5 bases to trimming and J lost 2 bases; unmatched junction nucleotides: 5. The germline V gene has CDR1 SGHVS and CDR2 FNYEAQ. CDR3 length: 15 amino acids. The chain recombines TRBV7-6 with TRBJ2-5, with 10 bases that match TRBD1. This TCR derives from a male donor with ankylosing spondylitis. Specimen: blood, either unsorted or a sorted T cell fraction (not recorded which). The CDR3 region is CASSLPGQGQETQYF. CDR3 nucleotides: TGTGCCAGCAGCCTTCCGGGACAGGGGCAAGAGACCCAGTACTTC.